These T cell receptor beta chains were read from a single sample in a study of siplizumab effects on memory and regulatory T cells. TCRdb's copy holds only in-frame clones and misses some; the assay was immunoSEQ multiplex PCR. In the table there are 90,000 to 120,000 clones, 92% of which are singletons. Sequencing was carried out using Tregs sorted from blood. The receptors were sampled from a human donor in good health. Both conserved end residues are part of each CDR3. The D gene is left open where the match is weak. Where a row states a size, it is once, few, many or the class of an expanded clone; other rows omit it.

j_gene	v_gene	d_gene	abundance	CDR3nt	CDR3aa
TRBJ2-2	TRBV28	TRBD1	.	TGTGCCAGCAGGTCGGGACAGTTGAGGACCGGGGAGCTGTTTTTT	CASRSGQLRTGELFF
TRBJ2-2	TRBV7-9	.	.	TGTGCCAGCAGCCTAATCACCGGGGAGCTGTTTTTT	CASSLITGELFF
TRBJ1-5	TRBV5-1	.	.	TGCGCCAGCAGCTTGGAGGGGGGCTCCCACGTTCGGCAGCCCCAGCATTTT	CASSLEGGSHVRQPQHF
TRBJ2-1	TRBV27	.	.	TGTGCCAGCACCCCTGGCCCTCCGCCCTACAATGAGCAGTTCTTC	CASTPGPPPYNEQFF
TRBJ2-7	TRBV6-1	.	once	TGTGCCAGCAGTCCCTGGGACTACGAGCAGTACTTC	CASSPWDYEQYF
TRBJ1-2	TRBV19	.	.	TGTGCCAGTAGTATAGGGGGAGTCCCGAATGGCTACACCTTC	CASSIGGVPNGYTF
TRBJ1-4	TRBV28	.	.	TGTGCCAGCAGTTGGCAGGGGTTGGAGGAAAAACTGTTTTTT	CASSWQGLEEKLFF
TRBJ2-3	TRBV18	.	.	TGTGCCAGCTCTCCTTCAGATACGCAGTATTTT	CASSPSDTQYF
TRBJ2-5	TRBV2	TRBD2	.	TGTGCCAGCAGTTCCCCTAGCGGGACCCGCCAAGAGACCCAGTACTTC	CASSSPSGTRQETQYF
TRBJ2-2	TRBV5-4	TRBD1	once	TGTGCCAGCAGCCAGGGGGCGGGCACCGGGGAGCTGTTTTTT	CASSQGAGTGELFF
TRBJ2-7	TRBV7-3	.	.	TGTGCCAGCAGCCCACCCCGGGACCAAGGTTTCTACGAGCAGTACTTC	CASSPPRDQGFYEQYF
TRBJ2-2	TRBV6-5	TRBD2	.	TGTGCCAGCAGTTACTGGGCTAGCGGGAATAAGGGGGAGCTGTTTTTT	CASSYWASGNKGELFF
TRBJ2-7	TRBV19	.	.	TGTGCCAGTAGTATAATAGACAGAGGCTACGAGCAGTACTTC	CASSIIDRGYEQYF
TRBJ2-3	TRBV7-2	.	.	TGTGCCAGCAGCTTAGTGGCTGACGGCACAGATACGCAGTATTTT	CASSLVADGTDTQYF
TRBJ1-3	TRBV12-5	.	once	TGTGCTAGTGGTTTGACCCCTCCTGGAAACACCATATATTTT	CASGLTPPGNTIYF
TRBJ1-5	TRBV28	.	.	TGTGCCAGCAGTTTATCGGGGGGGCTTGGACAGCCCCAGCATTTT	CASSLSGGLGQPQHF
TRBJ2-3	TRBV7-2	TRBD2	.	TGTGCCAGCAGCCTCGGGACTAGCGGGAGTATAGATACGCAGTATTTT	CASSLGTSGSIDTQYF
TRBJ2-7	TRBV5-1	TRBD1	.	TGCGCCAGCAGCTTTGGGCCCGGGACAGGGGGCAACGAGCAGTACTTC	CASSFGPGTGGNEQYF
TRBJ1-5	TRBV19	.	few	TGTGCCAGTGAGACAGGTTTCAATCAGCCCCAGCATTTT	CASETGFNQPQHF
TRBJ2-3	TRBV11-3	TRBD2	.	TGTGCCAGCAGCCCAGGACTAGGAGGGATCACAGATACGCAGTATTTT	CASSPGLGGITDTQYF
TRBJ1-4	TRBV6-1	TRBD1	.	TGTGCCAGCAGCACAGGGGGGGCTAATGAAAAACTGTTTTTT	CASSTGGANEKLFF
TRBJ2-5	TRBV29-1	TRBD1	.	TGCAGCGTTGACCGGGGGACAGGGGGCGAGGAGACCCAGTACTTC	CSVDRGTGGEETQYF
TRBJ2-7	TRBV20-1	.	.	TGCAGTGCACCCCTCCGCTACGAGCAGTACTTC	CSAPLRYEQYF
TRBJ2-1	TRBV27	TRBD2	.	TGTGCCAGCAGTCCCGGACTAGCGGGAGCCATTGAGCAGTTCTTC	CASSPGLAGAIEQFF
TRBJ1-2	TRBV4-2	.	.	TGTGCCAGCAGCCAAGAAAGGGGCTATGGCTACACCTTC	CASSQERGYGYTF
TRBJ2-6	TRBV11-2	.	once	TGTGCCAGCACCGAAAGGTATTCGGCAGGAGACTCTGGGGCCAACGTCCTGACTTTC	CASTERYSAGDSGANVLTF
TRBJ1-1	TRBV19	TRBD1	.	TGTGCCAGTAGTACCTTGGGGACAGGTAACACTGAAGCTTTCTTT	CASSTLGTGNTEAFF